This TCR beta chain comes out of a study of sequential checkpoint blockade in melanoma. Whole-study context: First-line arms were nivolumab then ipilimumab, or the reverse, randomized 1:1. Maintenance nivolumab came after either treatment sequence.

Here immunoSEQ multiplex PCR was the method, and the copy in TCRdb shows in-frame clones only, minus some. The sample has 30,000 to 45,000 clones; 70% to 90% are singletons. The treatment here: randomized to nivolumab then ipilimumab (arm A) or the reverse (arm B). None of the patients previously received DNA-damaging chemotherapy. From thawed PBMCs, live CD3+CD8+ cells negative for CD19 and CD56 were sorted. With V trimmed by 5 bases and J by 6 bases, 8 bases remained unmatched. The CDR3 runs 15 residues. The germline CDR1 and CDR2 sequences are SNHLY and FYNNEI. This sample comprised CD8+ T cells sorted from blood (inferred from file names), obtained from a patient given nivolumab and ipilimumab in sequence. The V and J genes are TRBV2 and TRBJ2-1; 9 bases agree with TRBD2. This clonotype was sampled from a human donor with melanoma. CDR3 in amino acids: CASSFRSGRVNEQFF. DNA for the CDR3: TGTGCCAGCAGTTTCCGTAGCGGGAGAGTCAATGAGCAGTTCTTC. Complete variable domain (other parts from reference TRBV2 and TRBJ2-1): EPEVTQTPSHQVTQMGQEVILRCVPISNHLYFYWYRQILGQKVEFLVSFYNNEISEKSEIFDDQFSVERPDGSNFTLKIRSTKLEDSAMYFCASSFRSGRVNEQFFGPGTRLTVL.